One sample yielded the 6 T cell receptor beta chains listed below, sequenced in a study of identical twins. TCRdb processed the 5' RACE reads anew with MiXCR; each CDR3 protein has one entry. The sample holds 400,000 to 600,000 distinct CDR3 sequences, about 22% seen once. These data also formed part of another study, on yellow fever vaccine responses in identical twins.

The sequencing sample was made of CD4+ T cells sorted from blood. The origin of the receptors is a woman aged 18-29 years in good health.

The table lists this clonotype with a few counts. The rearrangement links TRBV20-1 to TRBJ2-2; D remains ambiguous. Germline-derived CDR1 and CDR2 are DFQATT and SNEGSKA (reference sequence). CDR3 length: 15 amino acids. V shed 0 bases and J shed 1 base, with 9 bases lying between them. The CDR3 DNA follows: TGCAGTGCTAGAGATCGCTTCTGGAACACCGGGGAGCTGTTTTTT. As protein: CSARDRFWNTGELFF.

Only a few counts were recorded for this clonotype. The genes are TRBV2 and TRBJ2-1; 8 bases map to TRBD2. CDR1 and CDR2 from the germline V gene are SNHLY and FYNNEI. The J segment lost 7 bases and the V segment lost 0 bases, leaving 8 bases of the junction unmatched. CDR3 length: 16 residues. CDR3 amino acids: CASSEANVAGKNEQFF. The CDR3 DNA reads TGTGCCAGCAGTGAAGCGAACGTAGCGGGAAAAAATGAGCAGTTCTTC.

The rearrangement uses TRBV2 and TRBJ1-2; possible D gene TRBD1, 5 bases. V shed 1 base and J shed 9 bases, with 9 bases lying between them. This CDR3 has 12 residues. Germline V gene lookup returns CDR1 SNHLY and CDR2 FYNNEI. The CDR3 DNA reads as TGTGCCAGCAGTGAAGTAGGGGAACGCTACACCTTC. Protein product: CASSEVGERYTF.

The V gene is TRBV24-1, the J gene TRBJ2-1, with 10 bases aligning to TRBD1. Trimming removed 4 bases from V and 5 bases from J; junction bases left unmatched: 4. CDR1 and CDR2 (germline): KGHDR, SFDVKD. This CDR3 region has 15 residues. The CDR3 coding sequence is TGTGCCACCAGTGACACCGGGACAGGGGACAATGAGCAGTTCTTC. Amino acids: CATSDTGTGDNEQFF.

CDR3 protein: CASSLSGLAGSGGTQYF. The CDR3 coding sequence is TGCGCCAGCAGCTTGAGTGGACTAGCGGGGTCCGGGGGTACGCAGTATTTT. The gene calls are TRBV5-1 and TRBJ2-3, with 12 bases matching TRBD2. Germline V gene lookup returns CDR1 SGHRS and CDR2 YFSETQ. J gave up 8 bases and V 1 base, and 11 bases lay outside the gene matches. CDR3 length equals 17 residues.

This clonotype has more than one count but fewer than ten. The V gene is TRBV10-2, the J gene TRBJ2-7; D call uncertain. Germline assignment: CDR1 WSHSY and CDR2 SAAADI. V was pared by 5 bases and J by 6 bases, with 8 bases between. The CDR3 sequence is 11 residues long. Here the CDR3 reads CASSRESEQYF. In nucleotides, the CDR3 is TGCGCCAGCAGTCGAGAGAGCGAGCAGTACTTC.